This passage covers 11 T cell receptor beta chains from one sample sequenced in a study of cytomegalovirus exposure and HLA in healthy donors. This PCR relied on a set of 60 Vbeta primers and 13 Jbeta primers. The table came from immunoSEQ multiplex PCR; TCRdb's copy has only in-frame clones and leaves some out. Here the sample spans more than 140,000 clones, more than 60% being singletons. The sequencing input was PBMCs. These receptors originate from a man aged 40-49 years in good health and CMV-seronegative.

The rearrangement links TRBV7-3 to TRBJ1-2, with 10 positions matching TRBD1. The CDR3 is made up of 18 amino acids. V was pared by 1 base and J by 3 bases, with 11 bases of the junction left unmatched. Germline V gene data show CDR1 as SGHTA and CDR2 as FQGTGA. The CDR3 sequence: CASSLIRDRGWGDYGYTF. Written as DNA, the CDR3 is TGTGCCAGCAGCTTAATCCGGGACAGGGGCTGGGGCGACTATGGCTACACCTTC.

The genes are TRBV19 and TRBJ2-3; TRBD2 is a possible D gene (6 bases). The V and J ends lost 3 bases and 8 bases respectively, with 15 bases between them. The CDR3 loop spans 14 amino acids. Germline V CDR1 and CDR2: LNHDA, SQIVND (reference sequence). The CDR3 here is CASSISGTPTTQYF. The CDR3 region has the DNA TGTGCCAGTAGTATCTCGGGGACTCCTACTACGCAGTATTTT.

This clone was seen only a few times. The chain uses TRBV5-4 and TRBJ2-4, with D maybe TRBD1 (5 bases). CDR1 and CDR2 (germline): SGHNT, YYREEE (reference sequence). The CDR3 extends over 13 amino acids. V dropped 5 bases and J dropped 7 bases, with 13 bases sitting between them. In nucleotides, the CDR3 is TGTGCCAGCAGTCGGACACGTGGGAACATTCAGTACTTC. Its translation: CASSRTRGNIQYF.

The chain is built from TRBV10-1 and TRBJ2-2, with D maybe TRBD2 (5 bases). Germline V gene data show CDR1 as WNHNN and CDR2 as SYGVQD (reference sequence). The CDR3 sequence is 19 residues long. V was shortened by 0 bases and J by 3 bases, with 20 bases between the two germline ends. CDR3 coding DNA: TGCGCCAGCAGTGAGTCGATGGTCCCTAGCAACATCTACACCGGGGAGCTGTTTTTT. Translated, it gives CASSESMVPSNIYTGELFF.

The chain couples TRBV29-1 to TRBJ1-2; D perhaps matches TRBD1 (5 bases). The CDR3 runs 14 residues. The V gene lost 1 base and the J gene lost 2 bases, with 11 bases spanning the gap. Germline CDR1 is SQVTM and CDR2 is ANQGSEA. The CDR3 bases are TGCAGCGTTGAAGCCGGGGGATCGAACTATGGCTACACCTTC. Its protein product is CSVEAGGSNYGYTF.

The genes are TRBV4-3 and TRBJ1-2, with 7 bases matching TRBD1. This CDR3 is built from 15 residues. V lost 5 bases and J lost 3; bases outside the gene matches: 9. Germline CDR1 and CDR2: LGHNA and YSLEER. The CDR3 bases are TGCGCCAGCAGCTCCGGGACAGTATATCACTATGGCTACACCTTC. Its translation is CASSSGTVYHYGYTF.

The chain couples TRBV6-6 to TRBJ1-1, with 7 nucleotides matching TRBD1. V gave up 6 bases and J gave up 4 bases; unmatched junction bases: 14. This CDR3 region has 16 residues. Germline V gene data show CDR1 as MNHNY and CDR2 as SVGAGI (reference sequence). The CDR3 sequence: CASRRQLTGAVTEAFF. The CDR3 region has the DNA TGTGCCAGCAGACGCCAACTCACAGGGGCGGTCACTGAAGCTTTCTTT.

The chain joins TRBV7-9 to TRBJ2-2; possibly TRBD1 for D (6 bases). The V end was cut by 6 bases, the J end by 2 bases, with 13 bases between. The CDR3 is 15 amino acids. The V gene's germline CDR1 is SEHNR and CDR2 FQNEAQ (reference sequence). In DNA, the CDR3 is TGTGCCAGCAGGCCGGGGACACACAACACCGGGGAGCTGTTTTTT. It codes for CASRPGTHNTGELFF.

The chain links TRBV11-2 to TRBJ2-7, with 7 nucleotides matching TRBD1. V was pared by 5 bases and J by 4 bases, with 2 bases of the junction left unmatched. CDR1 is SGHAT and CDR2 is FQNNGV in the germline V gene. This CDR3 region has 12 residues. CDR3 sequence (DNA): TGTGCCAGCAGCCCGACAGGGTACGAGCAGTACTTC. Protein sequence: CASSPTGYEQYF.

This chain connects TRBV6-1 to TRBJ1-1; D is ambiguous. The CDR3 contains 14 residues. V lost 8 bases and J 0 bases, leaving 13 bases between the germline ends. The germline CDR1 and CDR2 sequences are MNHNS and SASEGT. CDR3 DNA: TGTGCCAGCGCCACCGAGGTCATGAACACTGAAGCTTTCTTT. Its protein is CASATEVMNTEAFF.

The genes are TRBV7-2 and TRBJ2-7; TRBD1 aligns across 8 bases. The V gene's germline CDR1 is SGHTA and CDR2 FQGNSA. CDR3 length: 15 amino acids. V shed 4 bases, J shed 3 bases, and the junction held 8 bases outside the gene matches. CDR3 region: CASSSGQGPNYEQYF. CDR3 DNA: TGTGCCAGCAGCTCCGGACAGGGACCCAACTACGAGCAGTACTTC. Full variable domain (missing parts from reference TRBV7-2 and TRBJ2-7): GAGVSQSPSNKVTEKGKDVELRCDPISGHTALYWYRQSLGQGLEFLIYFQGNSAPDKSGLPSDRFSAERTGGSVSTLTIQRTQQEDSAVYLCASSSGQGPNYEQYFGPGTRLTVT.